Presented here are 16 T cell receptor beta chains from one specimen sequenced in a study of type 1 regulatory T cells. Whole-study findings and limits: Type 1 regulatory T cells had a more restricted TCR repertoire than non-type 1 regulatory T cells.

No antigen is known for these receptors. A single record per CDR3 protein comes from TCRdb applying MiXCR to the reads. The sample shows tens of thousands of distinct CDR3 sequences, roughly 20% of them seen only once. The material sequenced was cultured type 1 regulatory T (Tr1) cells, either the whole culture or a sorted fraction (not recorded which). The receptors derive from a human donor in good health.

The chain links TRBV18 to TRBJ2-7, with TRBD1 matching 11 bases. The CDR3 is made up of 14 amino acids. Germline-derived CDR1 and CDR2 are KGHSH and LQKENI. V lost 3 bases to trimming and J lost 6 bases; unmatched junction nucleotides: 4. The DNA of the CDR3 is TGTGCCAGCTCACCGACGGACAGGGGGCTCGAGCAGTACTTC. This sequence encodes CASSPTDRGLEQYF. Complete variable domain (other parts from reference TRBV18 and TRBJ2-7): NAGVMQNPRHLVRRRGQEARLRCSPMKGHSHVYWYRQLPEEGLKFMVYLQKENIIDESGMPKERFSAEFPKEGPSILRIQQVVRGDSAAYFCASSPTDRGLEQYFGPGTRLTVT.

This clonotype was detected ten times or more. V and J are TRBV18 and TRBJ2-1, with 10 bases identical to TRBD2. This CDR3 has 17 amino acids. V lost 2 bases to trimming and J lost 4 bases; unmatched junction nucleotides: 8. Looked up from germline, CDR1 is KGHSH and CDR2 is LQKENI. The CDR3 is CASSPVTSGSFYNEQFF. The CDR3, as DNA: TGTGCCAGCTCACCAGTGACTAGCGGGTCCTTTTACAATGAGCAGTTCTTC.

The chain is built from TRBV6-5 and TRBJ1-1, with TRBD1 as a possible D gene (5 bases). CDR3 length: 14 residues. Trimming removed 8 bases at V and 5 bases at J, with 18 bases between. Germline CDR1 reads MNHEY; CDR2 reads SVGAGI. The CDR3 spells CASSPGSILTEAFF. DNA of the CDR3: TGTGCCAGCTCTCCAGGGTCAATCCTGACTGAAGCTTTCTTT.

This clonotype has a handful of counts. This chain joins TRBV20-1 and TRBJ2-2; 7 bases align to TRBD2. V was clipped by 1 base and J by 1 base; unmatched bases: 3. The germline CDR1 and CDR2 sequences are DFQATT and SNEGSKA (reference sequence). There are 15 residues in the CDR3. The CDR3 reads CSARASGMNTGELFF. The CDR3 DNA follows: TGCAGTGCTAGAGCGAGCGGGATGAACACCGGGGAGCTGTTTTTT.

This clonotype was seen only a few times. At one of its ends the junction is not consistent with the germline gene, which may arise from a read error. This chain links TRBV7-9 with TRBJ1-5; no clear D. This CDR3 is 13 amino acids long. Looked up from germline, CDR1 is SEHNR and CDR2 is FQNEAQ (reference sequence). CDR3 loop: CASSLNGDQLQHF. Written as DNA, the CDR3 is TGTGCCAGCAGCTTAAACGGTGATCAGCTCCAGCATTTT.

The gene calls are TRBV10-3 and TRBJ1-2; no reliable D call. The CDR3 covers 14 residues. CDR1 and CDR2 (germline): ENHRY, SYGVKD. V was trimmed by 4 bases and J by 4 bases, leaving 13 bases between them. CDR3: CAISASGELYGYTF. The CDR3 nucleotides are TGTGCCATCAGTGCCTCAGGAGAACTCTATGGCTACACCTTC.

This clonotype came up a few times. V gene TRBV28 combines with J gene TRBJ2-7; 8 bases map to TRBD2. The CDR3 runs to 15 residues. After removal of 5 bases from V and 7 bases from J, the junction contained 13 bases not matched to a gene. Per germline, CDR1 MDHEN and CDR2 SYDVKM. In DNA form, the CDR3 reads TGTGCCAGCAGTCGCCGCCTAGGACTAGCTGGGGAGCAGTACTTC. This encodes CASSRRLGLAGEQYF.

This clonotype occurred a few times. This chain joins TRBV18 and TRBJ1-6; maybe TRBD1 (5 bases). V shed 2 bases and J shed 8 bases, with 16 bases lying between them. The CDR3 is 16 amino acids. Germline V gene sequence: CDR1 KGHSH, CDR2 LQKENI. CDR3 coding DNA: TGTGCCAGCTCACCAGGGGGGGTGACCGACGATTCACCCCTCCACTTT. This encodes CASSPGGVTDDSPLHF.

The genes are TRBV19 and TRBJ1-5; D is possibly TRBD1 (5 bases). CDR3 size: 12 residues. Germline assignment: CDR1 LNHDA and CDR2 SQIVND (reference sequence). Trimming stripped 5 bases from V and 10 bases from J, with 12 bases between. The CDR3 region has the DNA TGTGCCAGTAGTTTTCGGGGCTCTCCCCAGCATTTT. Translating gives CASSFRGSPQHF.

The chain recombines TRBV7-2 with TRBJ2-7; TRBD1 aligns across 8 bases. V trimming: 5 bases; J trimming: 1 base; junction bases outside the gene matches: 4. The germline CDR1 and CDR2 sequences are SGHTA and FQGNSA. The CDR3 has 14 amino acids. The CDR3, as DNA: TGTGCCAGCAGCAGAACAGGGGGATCCTACGAGCAGTACTTC. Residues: CASSRTGGSYEQYF. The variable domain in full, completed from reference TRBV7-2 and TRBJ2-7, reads GAGVSQSPSNKVTEKGKDVELRCDPISGHTALYWYRQSLGQGLEFLIYFQGNSAPDKSGLPSDRFSAERTGGSVSTLTIQRTQQEDSAVYLCASSRTGGSYEQYFGPGTRLTVT.

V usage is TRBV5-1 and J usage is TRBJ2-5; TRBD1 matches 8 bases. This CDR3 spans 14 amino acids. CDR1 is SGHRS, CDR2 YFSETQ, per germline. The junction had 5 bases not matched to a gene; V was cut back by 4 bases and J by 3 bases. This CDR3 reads CASSQMTGEETQYF. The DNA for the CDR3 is TGCGCCAGCAGCCAGATGACAGGGGAAGAGACCCAGTACTTC.

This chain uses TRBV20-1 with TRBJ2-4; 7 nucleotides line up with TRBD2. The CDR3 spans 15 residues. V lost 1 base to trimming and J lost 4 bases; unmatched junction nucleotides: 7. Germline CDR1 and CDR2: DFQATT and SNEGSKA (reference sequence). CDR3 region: CSARASGMSKNIQYF. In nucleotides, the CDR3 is TGCAGTGCTAGAGCGAGCGGGATGTCAAAAAACATTCAGTACTTC.

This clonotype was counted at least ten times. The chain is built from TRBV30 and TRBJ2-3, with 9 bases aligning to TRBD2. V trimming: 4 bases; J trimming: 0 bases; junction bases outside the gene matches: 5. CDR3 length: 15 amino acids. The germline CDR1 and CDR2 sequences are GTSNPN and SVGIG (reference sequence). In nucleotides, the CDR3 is TGTGCCTGGAACCCGGGACTAGCTAGCACAGATACGCAGTATTTT. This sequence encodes CAWNPGLASTDTQYF.

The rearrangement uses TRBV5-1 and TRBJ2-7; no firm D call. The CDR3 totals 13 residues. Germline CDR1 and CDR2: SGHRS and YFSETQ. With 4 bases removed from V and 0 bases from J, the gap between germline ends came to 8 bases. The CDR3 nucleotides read TGCGCCAGCAGCGGGCAGAGCTCCTACGAGCAGTACTTC. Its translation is CASSGQSSYEQYF.

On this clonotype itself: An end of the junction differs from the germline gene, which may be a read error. This chain's CDR3 is CASRKAGATTNTQYF. In DNA form, the CDR3 reads TGTGCCAGTCGGAAAGCGGGAGCGACCACAAATACGCAGTATTTT. V and J are TRBV12-3 or TRBV12-4 and TRBJ2-3; TRBD2 matches at 8 bases. There are 15 residues in the CDR3.

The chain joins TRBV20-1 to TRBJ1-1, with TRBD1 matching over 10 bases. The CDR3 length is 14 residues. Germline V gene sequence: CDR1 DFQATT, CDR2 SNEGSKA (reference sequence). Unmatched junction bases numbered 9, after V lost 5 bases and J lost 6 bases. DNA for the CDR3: TGCAGTGCTGATTTCGGGACAGGGGTACCTGAAGCTTTCTTT. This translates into CSADFGTGVPEAFF.